Presented here are 11 T cell receptor beta chains from one specimen sequenced in a study of cytomegalovirus exposure and HLA in healthy donors (TCRdb year 2017). The library was built by means of the immunoSEQ multiplex PCR assay. The source is immuneACCESS, and TCRdb retained only in-frame sequences with V and J called. Part of the clones is not carried over; for the studies checked, unresolved V genes explain less than half of this, and the remainder is unexplained. The sample contains some 150,000 clones, approximately 90% of them found a single time. Less than 7% of the sample belongs to the ten largest clones. Sequenced: PBMCs. These TCRs come from a woman aged 25 to 39 in good health and CMV-seropositive.

V gene TRBV6-6 combines with J gene TRBJ1-2; D unresolved. The CDR3 runs to 13 residues. Looked up from germline, CDR1 is MNHNY and CDR2 is SVGAGI (reference sequence). With 4 bases removed from V and 1 base from J, the gap between germline ends came to 7 bases. CDR3 bases: TGTGCCAGCAGTTCCGAGTTTAACTATGGCTACACCTTC. Its protein product is CASSSEFNYGYTF.

The chain joins TRBV6-1 to TRBJ2-3, with TRBD1 matching 11 bases. V shed 6 bases, J shed 5 bases, and the junction held 4 bases outside the gene matches. CDR3 length: 14 residues. Looked up from germline, CDR1 is MNHNS and CDR2 is SASEGT. The CDR3 reads CASSQDRGQDTQYF. CDR3 bases: TGTGCCAGCAGCCAGGACAGGGGGCAAGATACGCAGTATTTT.

This chain uses TRBV29-1 with TRBJ2-5; weak D call: TRBD2 (5 bases). The DNA end is more similar to TRBJ2-7, so the J call may be wrong. The CDR3 spans 13 residues. Germline values: CDR1 SQVTM, CDR2 ANQGSEA. The CDR3 nucleotides read TGCAGCGCCATAGAGGGCACCAACTACGAGCAGTACTTC. Translating it yields CSAIEGTNYEQYF.

The chain links TRBV18 to TRBJ2-7, with TRBD1 matching 11 bases. The junction had 5 bases not matched to a gene; V was cut back by 2 bases and J by 5 bases. Germline loops: CDR1 KGHSH, CDR2 LQKENI. CDR3 length: 15 residues. This CDR3 reads CASSPWDRGSDEQYF. For the CDR3, the DNA is TGTGCCAGCTCACCATGGGACAGGGGGAGCGACGAGCAGTACTTC.

The CDR3 loop is CASSFRLAQLSHNEQFF. The DNA for the CDR3 is TGTGCCAGCAGCTTTAGACTAGCCCAGTTGTCCCACAATGAGCAGTTCTTC. V usage is TRBV5-8 and J usage is TRBJ2-1; TRBD2 agrees at 7 bases. This CDR3 is 17 amino acids long. Germline values: CDR1 SGHTS, CDR2 YDEGEE. The V gene end was trimmed by 2 bases and the J gene end by 5 bases; junction bases not matched to a gene: 13. Together with reference TRBV5-8 and TRBJ2-1, the CDR3 gives the full variable domain: EAGVTQSPTHLIKTRGQQATLRCSPISGHTSVYWYQQALGLGLQFLLWYDEGEERNRGNFPPRFSGRQFPNYSSELNVNALELEDSALYLCASSFRLAQLSHNEQFFGPGTRLTVL.

The chain is built from TRBV29-1 and TRBJ1-1, with D tentatively TRBD1 (6 bases). V was pared by 6 bases and J by 8 bases, with 13 bases between. CDR3 size: 11 residues. CDR1 and CDR2 from the germline V gene are SQVTM and ANQGSEA. In DNA, the CDR3 is TGCAGCGTAGCCGGGACATTAGAAGCTTTCTTT. Translating gives CSVAGTLEAFF.

The CDR3 bases are TGTGCCAGCAGCTTAAACAGTAACTATGGCTACACCTTC. This codes for CASSLNSNYGYTF. The rearrangement uses TRBV7-9 and TRBJ1-2, with D unresolved. The V end lost 2 bases, the J end lost 1 base, and 5 bases lay between the germline ends. The CDR3 length is 13 residues. The germline gives CDR1 SEHNR, CDR2 FQNEAQ (reference sequence).

The chain carries TRBV6-5 and TRBJ1-2, with D possibly TRBD1 on 6 matching bases. V was cut by 1 base and J by 0 bases, with 12 bases left in between. CDR3 length: 16 amino acids. Per the germline V gene, CDR1 is MNHEY and CDR2 is SVGAGI. In DNA form, the CDR3 reads TGTGCCAGCAGTTACTACCGGGGACACCCTAACTATGGCTACACCTTC. It is translated as CASSYYRGHPNYGYTF.

The rearrangement links TRBV2 to TRBJ2-3; 8 positions match TRBD2. The germline V gene has CDR1 SNHLY and CDR2 FYNNEI. The CDR3 runs 15 residues. The V gene end was trimmed by 1 base and the J gene end by 3 bases; junction bases not matched to a gene: 3. The CDR3 coding sequence is TGTGCCAGCAGTGAAGGCGCGGGGGGTACAGATACGCAGTATTTT. It encodes CASSEGAGGTDTQYF.

The chain couples TRBV10-2 to TRBJ2-7, with D perhaps TRBD1 (5 bases). This CDR3 comprises 11 residues. Germline V gene data show CDR1 as WSHSY and CDR2 as SAAADI. V lost 5 bases, J lost 6 bases, and 8 bases lay in between. Here the CDR3 DNA reads TGCGCCAGCAGTAAAGGGGCCGAGCAGTACTTC. This codes for CASSKGAEQYF.

This chain connects TRBV4-1 to TRBJ2-7; D gene uncertain. The V end was cut by 4 bases, the J end by 4 bases, with 17 bases between. Germline-derived CDR1 and CDR2 are MGHRA and YSYEKL. This CDR3 has 15 residues. The CDR3 region is CASSRQISGEYEQYF. For the CDR3, the DNA is TGCGCCAGCAGCCGCCAAATTTCCGGAGAGTACGAGCAGTACTTC.